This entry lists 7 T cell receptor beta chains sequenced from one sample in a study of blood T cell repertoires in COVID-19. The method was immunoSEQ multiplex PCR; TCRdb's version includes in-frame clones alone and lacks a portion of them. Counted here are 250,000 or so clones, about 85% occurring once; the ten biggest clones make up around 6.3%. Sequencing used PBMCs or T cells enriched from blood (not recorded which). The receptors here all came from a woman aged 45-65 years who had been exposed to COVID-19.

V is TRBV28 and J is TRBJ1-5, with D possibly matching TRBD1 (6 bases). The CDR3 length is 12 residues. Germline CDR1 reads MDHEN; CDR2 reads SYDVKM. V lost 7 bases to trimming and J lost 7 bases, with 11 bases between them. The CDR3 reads CASNRDVQPQHF. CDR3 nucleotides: TGTGCCAGCAACAGGGATGTACAGCCCCAGCATTTT.

The CDR3 protein is CASSQDATLGNQPQHF. In DNA form, the CDR3 reads TGTGCCAGCAGCCAAGATGCGACGCTAGGAAATCAGCCCCAGCATTTT. This chain links TRBV3-1 (or the pseudogene TRBV3-2) with TRBJ1-5; D gene ambiguous. This CDR3 spans 16 amino acids. Between the trimmed V and J ends, which lost 0 bases and 4 bases, there was a span of 13 bases. The germline V gene has CDR1 LGHDT and CDR2 YNNKEL (reference sequence).

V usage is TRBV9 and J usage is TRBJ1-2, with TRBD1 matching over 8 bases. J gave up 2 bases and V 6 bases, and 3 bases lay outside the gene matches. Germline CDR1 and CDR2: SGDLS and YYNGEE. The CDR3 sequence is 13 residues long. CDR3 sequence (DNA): TGTGCCAGCAAGGACAGGGCCAACTATGGCTACACCTTC. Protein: CASKDRANYGYTF.

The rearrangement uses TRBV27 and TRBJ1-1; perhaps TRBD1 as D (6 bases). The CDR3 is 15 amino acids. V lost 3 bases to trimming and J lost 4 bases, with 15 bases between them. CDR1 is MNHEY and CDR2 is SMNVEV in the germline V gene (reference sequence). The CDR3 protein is CASSLGSGGGTEAFF. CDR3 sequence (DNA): TGTGCCAGCAGTTTGGGGTCGGGAGGGGGCACTGAAGCTTTCTTT.

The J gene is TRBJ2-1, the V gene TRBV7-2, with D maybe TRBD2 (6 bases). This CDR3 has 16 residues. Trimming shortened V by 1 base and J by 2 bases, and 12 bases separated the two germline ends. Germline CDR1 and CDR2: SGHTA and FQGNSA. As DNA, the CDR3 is TGTGCCAGCAGCTTAGATGGCGGGACGACCTACAATGAGCAGTTCTTC. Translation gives CASSLDGGTTYNEQFF.

CDR3 amino acids: CASSSHRAPNNEQFF. As DNA, the CDR3 is TGTGCCAGCAGCTCCCACAGGGCCCCCAACAATGAGCAGTTCTTC. The gene calls are TRBV11-2 and TRBJ2-1, with D perhaps matching TRBD1 (6 bases). Per the germline V gene, CDR1 is SGHAT and CDR2 is FQNNGV. V was clipped by 4 bases and J by 5 bases, with 15 bases between them. The length of the CDR3 is 15 residues.

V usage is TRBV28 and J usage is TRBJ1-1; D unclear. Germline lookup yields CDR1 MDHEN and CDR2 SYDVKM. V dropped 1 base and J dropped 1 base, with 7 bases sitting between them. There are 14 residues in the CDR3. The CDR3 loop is CASSLSTPNTEAFF. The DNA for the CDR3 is TGTGCCAGCAGTTTATCGACACCGAACACTGAAGCTTTCTTT.